The 28 T cell receptor beta chains below all came from one sample that was sequenced in a study of blood T cell repertoires in COVID-19. Data came from immunoSEQ multiplex PCR; TCRdb stores just in-frame clones and leaves some out. The sample yields around 250,000 clones, over 70% seen once. The sample taken for sequencing was peripheral blood. These receptors were collected from a man older than 75 with acute or convalescent COVID-19.

The rearrangement links TRBV6-5 to TRBJ1-2; TRBD1 agrees at 8 bases. The CDR3 consists of 14 residues. Looked up from germline, CDR1 is MNHEY and CDR2 is SVGAGI. The V segment lost 6 bases and the J segment 5 bases; nucleotides outside the gene matches: 8. The CDR3 spells CASSPDRGYYGYTF. The CDR3, as DNA: TGTGCCAGCAGCCCCGACAGGGGTTATTATGGCTACACCTTC.

V gene TRBV5-4 combines with J gene TRBJ2-3, with TRBD2 identical over 10 bases. Germline values: CDR1 SGHNT, CDR2 YYREEE (reference sequence). The ends lost 3 bases at V and 0 bases at J; junction bases unmatched: 4. The CDR3 totals 16 residues. In DNA, the CDR3 is TGTGCCAGCAGCTCCGGACTAGCGGCTAGCACAGATACGCAGTATTTT. Protein sequence: CASSSGLAASTDTQYF.

V usage is TRBV5-1 and J usage is TRBJ2-7; the match to TRBD1 covers 8 bases. Germline values: CDR1 SGHRS, CDR2 YFSETQ. The trim removed 3 bases at V and 3 bases at J, leaving 11 bases unmatched. The CDR3 is made up of 16 amino acids. DNA of the CDR3: TGCGCCAGCAGCTACCAACCCGGGACAGGCCGCTACGAGCAGTACTTC. Amino acids: CASSYQPGTGRYEQYF. Complete variable domain (other parts from reference TRBV5-1 and TRBJ2-7): KAGVTQTPRYLIKTRGQQVTLSCSPISGHRSVSWYQQTPGQGLQFLFEYFSETQRNKGNFPGRFSGRQFSNSRSEMNVSTLELGDSALYLCASSYQPGTGRYEQYFGPGTRLTVT.

This chain joins TRBV5-1 and TRBJ2-1; 13 bases line up with TRBD2. CDR3 length equals 15 residues. Germline V gives CDR1 SGHRS, CDR2 YFSETQ. J gave up 12 bases and V 4 bases, and 10 bases lay outside the gene matches. The CDR3 spells CASSIGTSGVRVQFF. In DNA form, the CDR3 reads TGCGCCAGCAGCATAGGGACTAGCGGGGTTCGAGTGCAGTTCTTC.

The V call is TRBV12-3 or TRBV12-4, the J call TRBJ1-2; 7 bases are a match to TRBD1. Trimming removed 5 bases from V and 10 bases from J; junction bases left unmatched: 10. This CDR3 has 13 amino acids. DNA of the CDR3: TGTGCCAGCAGTCCATTCGGGACAGCTTTCTACACCTTC. Residues: CASSPFGTAFYTF.

The gene calls are TRBV7-6 and TRBJ2-7; possible D gene TRBD1, 5 bases. The germline V gene encodes CDR1 SGHVS and CDR2 FNYEAQ. The V end lost 7 bases, the J end lost 4 bases, and 17 bases lay between the germline ends. The CDR3 runs 14 residues. The chain's CDR3 is CASTIGVGAYEQYF. CDR3 nucleotide sequence: TGTGCCAGCACCATTGGGGTAGGGGCGTACGAGCAGTACTTC.

Of note for this clone: Other DNA sequences in the same sample also yield this CDR3. V gene TRBV3-1 (or the pseudogene TRBV3-2) combines with J gene TRBJ2-7, with D uncertain. V gave up 1 base and J gave up 4 bases, with 2 bases separating them. Per germline, CDR1 LGHDT and CDR2 YNNKEL (reference sequence). The CDR3 sequence is 11 residues long. The CDR3, as DNA: TGTGCCAGCAGCCAAGCATACGAGCAGTACTTC. This gives the protein CASSQAYEQYF.

The V and J genes are TRBV5-1 and TRBJ2-6; 7 bases agree with TRBD2. The V and J ends lost 3 bases and 18 bases, in that order; junction bases with no gene match: 18. From germline, CDR1 is SGHRS and CDR2 YFSETQ. This CDR3 region has 15 residues. Here the CDR3 DNA reads TGCGCCAGCAGCTCAGAGGGACTATCTTCTCAGAGTTCGACTTTC. Residues: CASSSEGLSSQSSTF.

The chain links TRBV7-8 to TRBJ2-3, with a possible D match to TRBD1 (6 bases). Germline assignment: CDR1 SGHVS and CDR2 FQNEAQ. Trimming took off 4 bases at V and 0 bases at J, with 11 bases between the two ends. The CDR3 is made up of 15 amino acids. The CDR3 DNA reads as TGTGCCAGCAGCTCCGAGACAGGAAGCACAGATACGCAGTATTTT. This codes for CASSSETGSTDTQYF.

This chain connects TRBV9 to TRBJ2-3; 9 bases line up with TRBD2. There are 15 residues in the CDR3. The germline gives CDR1 SGDLS, CDR2 YYNGEE. Germline trimming cut 2 bases from V and 2 bases from J; bases unmatched to any gene: 3. The CDR3 here is CASSVPSGVTDTQYF. As DNA, the CDR3 is TGTGCCAGCAGCGTCCCTAGCGGGGTCACAGATACGCAGTATTTT. Complete variable domain (other parts from reference TRBV9 and TRBJ2-3): DSGVTQTPKHLITATGQRVTLRCSPRSGDLSVYWYQQSLDQGLQFLIQYYNGEERAKGNILERFSAQQFPDLHSELNLSSLELGDSALYFCASSVPSGVTDTQYFGPGTRLTVL.

This chain joins TRBV10-2 and TRBJ2-1; possibly TRBD2 for D (5 bases). Per the germline V gene, CDR1 is WSHSY and CDR2 is SAAADI. This CDR3 contains 13 residues. The ends were cut back, 5 bases at V and 3 bases at J, with 8 bases in the middle. CDR3: CASSRTFYNEQFF. As DNA, the CDR3 is TGCGCCAGCAGTCGGACTTTCTACAATGAGCAGTTCTTC.

The J gene is TRBJ2-5, the V gene TRBV11-2, with TRBD2 matching over 14 bases. The trim removed 5 bases at V and 4 bases at J, leaving 3 bases unmatched. The CDR3 is made up of 15 amino acids. Germline loops: CDR1 SGHAT, CDR2 FQNNGV. CDR3 bases: TGTGCCAGCAGCCCCGGGACTAGCGGGGGAGAGACCCAGTACTTC. Translating it yields CASSPGTSGGETQYF.

This chain joins TRBV7-2 and TRBJ2-1, with unresolved D. The CDR3 sequence is 14 residues long. The V end was cut by 1 base, the J end by 0 bases, with 4 bases between. Germline V CDR1 and CDR2: SGHTA, FQGNSA. The CDR3 spells CASSLGSSYNEQFF. CDR3 nucleotides: TGTGCCAGCAGCTTAGGGAGCTCCTACAATGAGCAGTTCTTC. Combining the CDR3 with reference TRBV7-2 and TRBJ2-1 gives the whole variable domain GAGVSQSPSNKVTEKGKDVELRCDPISGHTALYWYRQSLGQGLEFLIYFQGNSAPDKSGLPSDRFSAERTGGSVSTLTIQRTQQEDSAVYLCASSLGSSYNEQFFGPGTRLTVL.

This clone occurred many times. V usage is TRBV5-6 and J usage is TRBJ1-4; the D is unclear. V shed 4 bases and J shed 8 bases, with 21 bases lying between them. Germline V CDR1 and CDR2: SGHDT, YYEEEE. This CDR3 region has 16 residues. The CDR3 protein is CASSGRGRDPGEKLFF. CDR3 DNA: TGTGCCAGCAGCGGACGTGGGAGGGATCCGGGAGAAAAACTGTTTTTT.

This clone was seen a few times. The rearrangement links TRBV6-1 to TRBJ2-7, with TRBD2 identical over 10 bases. The CDR3 is 16 residues long. V was pared by 3 bases and J by 5 bases, with 10 bases of the junction left unmatched. Germline loops: CDR1 MNHNS, CDR2 SASEGT. The CDR3 spells CASSDRVAGGLNEQYF. CDR3 bases: TGTGCCAGCAGTGATAGGGTAGCGGGAGGTCTCAACGAGCAGTACTTC.

This chain links TRBV5-1 with TRBJ2-7; 9 positions match TRBD2. Germline loops: CDR1 SGHRS, CDR2 YFSETQ. After removal of 4 bases from V and 2 bases from J, the junction contained 10 bases not matched to a gene. The CDR3 loop spans 16 amino acids. This chain's CDR3 is CASSILEREAPYEQYF. The CDR3 DNA reads TGCGCCAGCAGCATACTCGAGCGGGAGGCACCCTACGAGCAGTACTTC.

The chain combines TRBV13 with TRBJ1-2; TRBD1 might be the D (5 bases). The CDR3 runs to 14 residues. V was pared by 11 bases and J by 4 bases, with 20 bases between. The germline V gene encodes CDR1 PRHDT and CDR2 FYEKMQ (reference sequence). The CDR3 bases are TGTGCCCTCAGGGAGGCAGGGCTTAGCTATGGCTACACCTTC. Translated, it gives CALREAGLSYGYTF.

This clone was observed a single time. The rearrangement uses TRBV4-1 and TRBJ2-3; D may be TRBD2 (5 bases). Germline lookup yields CDR1 MGHRA and CDR2 YSYEKL. This CDR3 has 15 amino acids. V lost 2 bases and J 2 bases, leaving 11 bases between the germline ends. The CDR3 DNA reads as TGCGCCAGCAGCCAACCGCTAGCTTACACAGATACGCAGTATTTT. The encoded protein is CASSQPLAYTDTQYF.

The chain is built from TRBV19 and TRBJ1-2; tentative D call: TRBD1 (6 bases). V was shortened by 6 bases and J by 0 bases, with 11 bases between the two germline ends. Germline-derived CDR1 and CDR2 are LNHDA and SQIVND (reference sequence). The CDR3 consists of 14 residues. CDR3 nucleotides: TGTGCCAGTAGGGCCGAGGGGGCTAACTATGGCTACACCTTC. Its translation: CASRAEGANYGYTF. The variable domain in full, with the rest retrieved from reference TRBV19 and TRBJ1-2, is DGGITQSPKYLFRKEGQNVTLSCEQNLNHDAMYWYRQDPGQGLRLIYYSQIVNDFQKGDIAEGYSVSREKKESFPLTVTSAQKNPTAFYLCASRAEGANYGYTFGSGTRLTVV.

V gene TRBV2 combines with J gene TRBJ1-3; D perhaps matches TRBD1 (5 bases). This CDR3 has 15 amino acids. V gave up 3 bases and J gave up 3 bases, with 12 bases separating them. Per germline, CDR1 SNHLY and CDR2 FYNNEI. The CDR3 DNA follows: TGTGCCAGCAGTGATAGGGGCCCTTTTGGAAACACCATATATTTT. It codes for CASSDRGPFGNTIYF.

The chain couples TRBV18 to TRBJ1-2, with no clear D. Per germline, CDR1 KGHSH and CDR2 LQKENI. This CDR3 spans 12 amino acids. V dropped 3 bases and J dropped 8 bases, with 10 bases sitting between them. The DNA for the CDR3 is TGTGCCAGCTCACCCAGAGGTGGCGGCTACACCTTC. It yields the protein CASSPRGGGYTF.

The rearrangement links TRBV7-3 to TRBJ2-1; D might be TRBD1 (5 bases). Germline loops: CDR1 SGHTA, CDR2 FQGTGA. CDR3 length: 14 residues. Trimming left V 1 base short and J 6 bases short, with 10 bases between. The CDR3: CASSLIGVGNEQFF. As DNA, the CDR3 is TGTGCCAGCAGCTTAATAGGGGTTGGCAATGAGCAGTTCTTC.

V gene TRBV5-4 combines with J gene TRBJ2-5; 10 bases are shared with TRBD1. The CDR3 contains 14 residues. Germline loops: CDR1 SGHNT, CDR2 YYREEE (reference sequence). The J segment lost 5 bases and the V segment lost 7 bases, leaving 8 bases of the junction unmatched. The CDR3 is CASGQGGSQETQYF. The DNA for the CDR3 is TGTGCCAGCGGACAGGGGGGCTCACAGGAGACCCAGTACTTC.

This chain connects TRBV5-1 to TRBJ1-3, with 7 bases aligning to TRBD1. The CDR3 extends over 16 amino acids. Germline V gene lookup returns CDR1 SGHRS and CDR2 YFSETQ. V was pared by 0 bases and J by 0 bases, with 3 bases of the junction left unmatched. The CDR3 DNA reads as TGCGCCAGCAGCTTGGACAGGGGAGACTCTGGAAACACCATATATTTT. Translation gives CASSLDRGDSGNTIYF.

This clone has just one count. The V and J genes are TRBV7-9 and TRBJ1-2, with TRBD1 as a possible D gene (5 bases). Germline CDR1 is SEHNR and CDR2 is FQNEAQ (reference sequence). The CDR3 is 14 amino acids. V lost 7 bases, J lost 7 bases, and 19 bases lay in between. The CDR3, as DNA: TGTGCCAGCACCCCCCTTGAACAGGTCCCTGGCTACACCTTC. It specifies CASTPLEQVPGYTF.

The chain joins TRBV10-2 to TRBJ2-5, with 9 bases that match TRBD1. Germline trimming cut 3 bases from V and 5 bases from J; bases unmatched to any gene: 4. CDR3 length: 14 amino acids. Germline-derived CDR1 and CDR2 are WSHSY and SAAADI. Here the CDR3 DNA reads TGCGCCAGCAGTGATACAGGGGGCACGGAGACCCAGTACTTC. Protein sequence: CASSDTGGTETQYF.

V is TRBV28 and J is TRBJ1-4; D is unclear. Germline values: CDR1 MDHEN, CDR2 SYDVKM. The CDR3 has 11 residues. V was shortened by 8 bases and J by 4 bases, with 5 bases between the two germline ends. CDR3 region: CASSGNEKLFF. As DNA, the CDR3 is TGTGCCAGCTCGGGTAATGAAAAACTGTTTTTT. Full variable domain (missing parts from reference TRBV28 and TRBJ1-4): DVKVTQSSRYLVKRTGEKVFLECVQDMDHENMFWYRQDPGLGLRLIYFSYDVKMKEKGDIPEGYSVSREKKERFSLILESASTNQTSMYLCASSGNEKLFFGSGTQLSVL.

This chain connects TRBV14 to TRBJ1-1; a weak D match, TRBD1 (6 bases). V dropped 8 bases and J dropped 0 bases, with 13 bases sitting between them. Per the germline V gene, CDR1 is SGHDN and CDR2 is FVKESK. This CDR3 spans 14 amino acids. The CDR3 DNA follows: TGTGCCAGCTCAATTACAGGGCTGAACACTGAAGCTTTCTTT. It translates to CASSITGLNTEAFF.